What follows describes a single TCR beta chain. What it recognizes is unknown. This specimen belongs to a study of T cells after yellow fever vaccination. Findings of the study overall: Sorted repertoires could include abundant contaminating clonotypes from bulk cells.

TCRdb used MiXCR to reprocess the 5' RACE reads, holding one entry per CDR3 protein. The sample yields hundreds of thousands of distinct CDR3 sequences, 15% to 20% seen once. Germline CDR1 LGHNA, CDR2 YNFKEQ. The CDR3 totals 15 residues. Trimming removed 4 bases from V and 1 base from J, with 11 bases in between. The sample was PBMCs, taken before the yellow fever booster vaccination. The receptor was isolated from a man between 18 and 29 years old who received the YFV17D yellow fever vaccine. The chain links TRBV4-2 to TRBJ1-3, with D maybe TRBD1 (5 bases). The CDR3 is CASSPTQGSGNTIYF. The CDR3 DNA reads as TGTGCCAGCAGCCCCACCCAGGGATCTGGAAACACCATATATTTT.